The clone carrying this T cell receptor (beta chain) came up once. Germline V gene lookup returns CDR1 LNHDA and CDR2 SQIVND (reference sequence). The CDR3 is 14 amino acids. Trimming removed 6 bases from V and 6 bases from J; junction bases left unmatched: 7. As handled by the study authors: Quantification of nucleated cells was approximated via reference gene primer amplification. The repertoire was sequenced with immunoSEQ multiplex PCR; TCRdb's copy has only in-frame clones and lacks some. The DNA gave D and trimming, while V, J and clone size come from that table. The profile shows 50,000 to 65,000 clones, roughly 87% of them singletons. The data were obtained in a study of blood T cell repertoires in COVID-19. Looking at the study overall: Both acute and convalescent COVID-19 samples were obtained from the United States, Italy and Spain.

The specimen sequenced was peripheral blood. This receptor was identified in a man aged 45-60 years with active COVID-19. V usage is TRBV19 and J usage is TRBJ2-1, with TRBD1 matching over 8 bases. The DNA for the CDR3 is TGTGCCAGTAGCCGGACAGGGCGTCCCAATGAGCAGTTCTTC. Translation gives CASSRTGRPNEQFF.